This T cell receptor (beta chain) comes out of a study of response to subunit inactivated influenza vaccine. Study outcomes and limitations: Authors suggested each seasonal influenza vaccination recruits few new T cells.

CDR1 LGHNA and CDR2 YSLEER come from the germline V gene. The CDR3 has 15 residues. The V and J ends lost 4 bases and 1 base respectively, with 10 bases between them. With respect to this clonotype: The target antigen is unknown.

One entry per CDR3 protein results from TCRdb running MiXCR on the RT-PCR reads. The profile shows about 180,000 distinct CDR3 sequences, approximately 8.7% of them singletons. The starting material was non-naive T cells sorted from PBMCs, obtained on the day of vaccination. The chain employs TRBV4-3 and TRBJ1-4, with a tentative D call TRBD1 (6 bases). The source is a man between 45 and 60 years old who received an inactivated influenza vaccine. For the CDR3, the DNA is TGCGCCAGCAGCCGCACCAGGGGAACTAATGAAAAACTGTTTTTT. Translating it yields CASSRTRGTNEKLFF.